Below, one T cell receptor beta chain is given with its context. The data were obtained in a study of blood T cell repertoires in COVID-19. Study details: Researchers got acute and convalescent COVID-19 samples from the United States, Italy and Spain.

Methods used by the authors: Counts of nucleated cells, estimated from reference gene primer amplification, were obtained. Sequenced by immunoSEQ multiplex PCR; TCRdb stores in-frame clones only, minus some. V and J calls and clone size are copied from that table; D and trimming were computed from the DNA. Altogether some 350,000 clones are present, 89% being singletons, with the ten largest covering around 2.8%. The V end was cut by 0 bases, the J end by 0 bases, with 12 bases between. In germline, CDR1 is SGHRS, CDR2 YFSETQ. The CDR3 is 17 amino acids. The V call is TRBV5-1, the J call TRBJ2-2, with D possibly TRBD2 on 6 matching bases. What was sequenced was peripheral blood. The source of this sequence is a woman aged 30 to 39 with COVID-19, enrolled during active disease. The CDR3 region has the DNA TGCGCCAGCAGCTTGGCCGGGGGAAGTACGAACACCGGGGAGCTGTTTTTT. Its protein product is CASSLAGGSTNTGELFF.